Included here is one TCR beta chain sequence, with context. This entry is derived from a study of blood T cell repertoires in COVID-19. Study information: The origin of the acute and convalescent COVID-19 samples was the United States, Italy and Spain. Sample material is recorded as cDNA or gDNA derived from T cells, B-cell-depleted T cells, or PBMCs.

In the authors' methods: How many nucleated cells were present was estimated from reference gene primer amplification. The repertoire was sequenced with immunoSEQ multiplex PCR; TCRdb's copy has only in-frame clones and lacks some. V and J calls plus clone size are reproduced from that table; the DNA served to infer D and trimming. This sample has around 60,000 clones, with roughly 84% found just once. CDR3 length: 15 amino acids. Looked up from germline, CDR1 is ENHRY and CDR2 is SYGVKD. V lost 7 bases and J lost 0, with 13 bases in between. The sequenced sample consisted of peripheral blood. The chain joins TRBV10-3 to TRBJ1-5; TRBD1 might be the D (6 bases). The receptor comes from a woman aged 60-75 years with acute or convalescent COVID-19. The DNA for the CDR3 is TGTGCCATCAAGCCACAGGGTCATAGCAATCAGCCCCAGCATTTT. Translated, it gives CAIKPQGHSNQPQHF.